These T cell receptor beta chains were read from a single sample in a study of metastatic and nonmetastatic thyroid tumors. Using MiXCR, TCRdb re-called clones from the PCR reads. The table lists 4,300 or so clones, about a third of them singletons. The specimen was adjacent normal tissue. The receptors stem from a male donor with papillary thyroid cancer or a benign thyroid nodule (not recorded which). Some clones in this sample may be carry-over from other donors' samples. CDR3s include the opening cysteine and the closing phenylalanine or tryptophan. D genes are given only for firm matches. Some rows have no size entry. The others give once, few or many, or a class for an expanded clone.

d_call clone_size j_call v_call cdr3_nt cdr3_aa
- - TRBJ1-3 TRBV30 TGTGCCTGGAGTCCCGTCAGAGGAAACACCATATATTTT CAWSPVRGNTIYF
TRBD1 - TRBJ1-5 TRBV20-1 TGCAGTGCGATCCGACAGGGAGGACAGCCCCAGCATTTT CSAIRQGGQPQHF
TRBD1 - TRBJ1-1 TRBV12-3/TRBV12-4 TGTGCCAGCAGCCGGACAGGGGGCACTGAAGCTTTCTTT CASSRTGGTEAFF
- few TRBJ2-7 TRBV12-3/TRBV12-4 TGTGCCAGCAGCCCCCGACAAGGCCCCTACGAGCAGTACTTC CASSPRQGPYEQYF
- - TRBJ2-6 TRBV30 TGTGCCTGGATTGGTGTTTACTCTGGGGCCAACGTCCTGACTTTC CAWIGVYSGANVLTF
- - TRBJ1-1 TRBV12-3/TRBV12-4 TGTGCCAGCAGTTCCCACACCGCGATTGAAGCTTTCTTT CASSSHTAIEAFF
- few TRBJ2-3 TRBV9 TGTGCCAGCAGCGGCAATGGGGATACGCAGTATTTT CASSGNGDTQYF
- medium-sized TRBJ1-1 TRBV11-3 TGTGCCAGCAGCTTAGAGGAGTGGAACACTGAAGCTTTCTTT CASSLEEWNTEAFF
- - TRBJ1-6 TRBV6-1 TGTGCCAGCAGTGCCTATTCAAGTTCACCCCTCCACTTT CASSAYSSSPLHF
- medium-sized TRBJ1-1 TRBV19 TGTGCCAGTAGTACAGGTCAAATGAACACTGAAGCTTTCTTT CASSTGQMNTEAFF
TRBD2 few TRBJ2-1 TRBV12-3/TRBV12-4 TGTGCCAGCAGTCTTATTAGCGGGAGGGACAATGAGCAGTTCTTC CASSLISGRDNEQFF
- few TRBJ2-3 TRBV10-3 TGTGCCATCAGTAGCACAGATACGCAGTATTTT CAISSTDTQYF
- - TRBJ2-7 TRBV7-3 TGTGCCAGCAGCCCGAGACGGGGGACCTACGAGCAGTACTTC CASSPRRGTYEQYF
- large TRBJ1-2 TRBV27 TGTGCCAGCAGTCCGAACGGGTTTGGCTACACCTTC CASSPNGFGYTF
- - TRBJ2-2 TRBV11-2 TGTGCCAGCAGCCCGGGACTGGCCAACACCGGGGAGCTGTTTTTT CASSPGLANTGELFF
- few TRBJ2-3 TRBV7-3 TGTGCCAGCATTACAGGTATCACAGATACGCAGTATTTT CASITGITDTQYF